This T cell receptor beta chain came from a study of T-cell memory formation after mild COVID-19 (dated by TCRdb to the early 2020s). With respect to the entire study: TCR sequence clusters from the two donors were found to be largely donor specific. In a couple of donors, T-cell clones that expanded and contracted after mild COVID-19 were tracked by sequencing TCRalpha and TCRbeta repertoires over time. The cohort was made up of two young adult volunteers, one female and one male, who were previously healthy.

As to this clonotype: This clone's antigen is unknown. No much larger clone is present one base from it, and per-base qualities are unavailable.

Sequencing relied on an Illumina NovaSeq 6000. TCRalpha and TCRbeta cDNA libraries were built by 5'RACE with constant-segment primers, adding sample barcodes and unique molecular identifiers. Trizol reagent was used to extract RNA from every sample. Amplification of the libraries took two PCR steps, and the second step added a second sample barcode plus Illumina TruSeq adapters. The libraries were sequenced on an Illumina NovaSeq using 2 x 150 bp paired-end reads. The paper's processing steps were these. Demultiplexing of reads and collapsing into UMI-guided consensus sequences were performed with migec v1.2.7. Using mixcr v2.1.11, UMI consensuses were aligned to TRA and TRB V and J templates and then assembled into clonotypes. Expanded or contracted clonotypes were those called significant by both edgeR and NoisET, with noise models trained on biological replicates. edgeR calls used a false discovery rate-adjusted p below 0.01 and a log2 fold-change threshold of 1. As an exploratory analysis of dynamics, max-normalized trajectories of the 1000 most abundant clonotypes were examined with PCA combined with hierarchical clustering. The CD4 or CD8 phenotype of responding clones was assigned using the separately sequenced CD4+ and CD8+ repertoires. TCRdb redid the processing of the public reads, applying fastp at Q25 and MiXCR, and retained in-frame beta chains. All rows with the same CDR3 protein become a single entry with the most common DNA and genes. These V and J calls originate from TCRdb's pipeline instead of the authors' own analysis. The table for this sample lists about 140,000 distinct CDR3 sequences; approximately 25% of them were counted only once. Clones ranked in the top ten supply roughly 25% of the sample.

The V end loses 8 bases and the J end loses 8 bases, and a stretch of 21 bases separates them. The cysteine opens and the phenylalanine closes a CDR3 of 14 amino acids. CDR3 DNA is the only sequence kept; it has 42 bases, read in frame from the first base. The germline V gene supplies CDR1 MGHRA and CDR2 YSYEKL. Ficoll-Paque density gradient centrifugation was used to isolate PBMCs. On the study overall, not on this receptor specifically: Contracting CD4+ clones were located mainly in the CM and EM memory subsets, whereas CD8+ clones were found to be enriched in EMRA. The detection of some responding clones in pre-infection memory suggests that pre-existing cross-reactive memory T cells joined the SARS-CoV-2 response. Clones that contracted from day 15 to 85 showed balanced CD4/CD8 phenotypes, whereas a second wave of clones that expanded from day 15 to 37 leaned towards CD4+. The second-wave clones that peaked on day 37 were not confirmed to be SARS-CoV-2 specific. The study covered only a couple of mild cases, and larger cohorts including severe cases with pre-infection samples were considered necessary.

The chain couples TRBV4-1 to TRBJ1-2, with the D gene too uncertain to name. The clonotype comes from an adult woman who had mild COVID-19 (a few samples of this study predate the infection). The sample titles of this study are shuffled in the database, so cell type and time point are left out; the donor was told from shared clones. Sequenced input: PBMCs or a T cell subset sorted from them (not recorded which). This receptor has the CDR3 CASSHRATTGGYTF. The DNA sequence follows: TGCGCCAGCTCCCATAGGGCGACAACTGGCGGCTACACCTTC.